This is a list of T cell receptor beta chains from one sample in a study of T cells in tuberculosis. Profiled with immunoSEQ multiplex PCR; TCRdb holds only in-frame clones, not every one. Of tens of thousands of clones listed, less than 95% were seen once; the top ten hold approximately 4.2%. The sample consisted of PBMCs, taken at tuberculosis diagnosis. These receptors were obtained from an adult with tuberculosis. CDR3s include the opening cysteine and the closing phenylalanine or tryptophan. Each record gives: V gene, clone size, D gene, J gene, CDR3 length, CDR3 DNA, CDR3 protein. A D gene is named only where the DNA matches it firmly. Clone size appears in some rows only: once, few, many, or a class for an expanded clone.

v_call: TRBV4-1
clone_size: -
d_call: -
j_call: TRBJ1-2
cdr3_length: 15
cdr3_nt: TGCGCCAGCAGCCAAGATAGGACACACAACTATGGCTACACCTTC
cdr3_aa: CASSQDRTHNYGYTF

v_call: TRBV7-2
clone_size: -
d_call: TRBD1
j_call: TRBJ1-6
cdr3_length: 16
cdr3_nt: TGTGCCAGCAGCTATAGACAGGGGACGATCGATTCACCCCTCCACTTT
cdr3_aa: CASSYRQGTIDSPLHF

v_call: TRBV5-1
clone_size: -
d_call: -
j_call: TRBJ2-2
cdr3_length: 15
cdr3_nt: TGCGCCAGCAGCTTTCTTGGACAGAACACCGGGGAGCTGTTTTTT
cdr3_aa: CASSFLGQNTGELFF

v_call: TRBV5-1
clone_size: -
d_call: TRBD1
j_call: TRBJ1-5
cdr3_length: 14
cdr3_nt: TGCGCCAGCAGCCAGACAGGGGGCTTACAGCCCCAGCATTTT
cdr3_aa: CASSQTGGLQPQHF

v_call: TRBV15
clone_size: -
d_call: TRBD1
j_call: TRBJ1-2
cdr3_length: 16
cdr3_nt: TGTGCCACCAGCGAAGTATCCGGGACAGTCCGTTATGGCTACACCTTC
cdr3_aa: CATSEVSGTVRYGYTF

v_call: TRBV10-3
clone_size: -
d_call: TRBD1
j_call: TRBJ1-2
cdr3_length: 17
cdr3_nt: TGTGCCATCAGTGCCGTCGAGGGGGGACAGGGGAACTATGGCTACACCTTC
cdr3_aa: CAISAVEGGQGNYGYTF

v_call: TRBV6-5
clone_size: few
d_call: -
j_call: TRBJ1-6
cdr3_length: 13
cdr3_nt: TGTGCCAGCACATCTTGGGGCAATTCACCCCTCCACTTT
cdr3_aa: CASTSWGNSPLHF

v_call: TRBV5-1
clone_size: once
d_call: -
j_call: TRBJ1-1
cdr3_length: 12
cdr3_nt: TGCGCCAGCAGCGGGAGGAGGACTGAAGCTTTCTTT
cdr3_aa: CASSGRRTEAFF

v_call: TRBV10-3
clone_size: -
d_call: TRBD1
j_call: TRBJ1-2
cdr3_length: 16
cdr3_nt: TGTGCCATCAGTGAGTACAGGGGACTGGGTAACTATGGCTACACCTTC
cdr3_aa: CAISEYRGLGNYGYTF

v_call: TRBV10-3
clone_size: -
d_call: -
j_call: TRBJ2-7
cdr3_length: 16
cdr3_nt: TGTGCCATCAGTGACCCTTTAGGTGGCAGGTTGGGCGAGCAGTACTTC
cdr3_aa: CAISDPLGGRLGEQYF

v_call: TRBV18
clone_size: -
d_call: -
j_call: TRBJ1-5
cdr3_length: 14
cdr3_nt: TGTGCCAGCTCACTGGCTGGCCTCAATCAGCCCCAGCATTTT
cdr3_aa: CASSLAGLNQPQHF

v_call: TRBV18
clone_size: -
d_call: TRBD1
j_call: TRBJ1-2
cdr3_length: 18
cdr3_nt: TGTGCCAGCTCACAACCGGGACAGGGGGCTGGAAGCGGCTATGGCTACACCTTC
cdr3_aa: CASSQPGQGAGSGYGYTF

v_call: TRBV7-2
clone_size: -
d_call: TRBD2
j_call: TRBJ2-1
cdr3_length: 15
cdr3_nt: TGTGCCAGCAGCCCTTATAGCGGGCCCAACAATGAGCAGTTCTTC
cdr3_aa: CASSPYSGPNNEQFF

v_call: TRBV19
clone_size: -
d_call: TRBD1
j_call: TRBJ2-1
cdr3_length: 16
cdr3_nt: TGTGCCAGTTTTCCGGGGTATCCCGGACAGGGGAATGAGCAGTTCTTC
cdr3_aa: CASFPGYPGQGNEQFF

v_call: TRBV18
clone_size: -
d_call: -
j_call: TRBJ1-2
cdr3_length: 13
cdr3_nt: TGTGCCAGCTCACCAAAGGGGCGAGATGGCTACACCTTC
cdr3_aa: CASSPKGRDGYTF

v_call: TRBV2
clone_size: once
d_call: -
j_call: TRBJ2-7
cdr3_length: 12
cdr3_nt: TGTGCCAGCAGTGAACAGGGCCACGAGCAGTACTTC
cdr3_aa: CASSEQGHEQYF

v_call: TRBV7-3
clone_size: -
d_call: TRBD1
j_call: TRBJ2-1
cdr3_length: 13
cdr3_nt: TGTGCCAGCAGCTCGACAGGGGGCAATGAGCAGTTCTTC
cdr3_aa: CASSSTGGNEQFF

v_call: TRBV7-8
clone_size: -
d_call: -
j_call: TRBJ1-4
cdr3_length: 15
cdr3_nt: TGTGCCAGCAGCTTTAGTACAGCCTCTAATGAAAAACTGTTTTTT
cdr3_aa: CASSFSTASNEKLFF

v_call: TRBV11-2
clone_size: -
d_call: -
j_call: TRBJ2-4
cdr3_length: 15
cdr3_nt: TGTGCCAGCAGCTTAGGAGACAGAGCCAAAAACATTCAGTACTTC
cdr3_aa: CASSLGDRAKNIQYF

v_call: TRBV25-1
clone_size: -
d_call: TRBD1
j_call: TRBJ1-6
cdr3_length: 17
cdr3_nt: TGTGCCAGCAGTGAAGGAGGCGGGACAGGGCCTAATTCACCCCTCCACTTT
cdr3_aa: CASSEGGGTGPNSPLHF

v_call: TRBV29-1
clone_size: -
d_call: -
j_call: TRBJ2-1
cdr3_length: 11
cdr3_nt: TGCAGCGTTCGCCTGGGAGATGAGCAGTTCTTC
cdr3_aa: CSVRLGDEQFF

v_call: TRBV27
clone_size: -
d_call: -
j_call: TRBJ2-7
cdr3_length: 13
cdr3_nt: TGTGCCAGCAGTTTATCGACAGCCTACGAGCAGTACTTC
cdr3_aa: CASSLSTAYEQYF

v_call: TRBV10-3
clone_size: few
d_call: -
j_call: TRBJ1-1
cdr3_length: 14
cdr3_nt: TGTGCCATCAGTGCATCACAGACGAACACTGAAGCTTTCTTT
cdr3_aa: CAISASQTNTEAFF

v_call: TRBV5-1
clone_size: once
d_call: TRBD2
j_call: TRBJ2-5
cdr3_length: 14
cdr3_nt: TGCGCCAGCAGCTTGAGCGGGGGCCAAGAGACCCAGTACTTC
cdr3_aa: CASSLSGGQETQYF

v_call: TRBV19
clone_size: -
d_call: TRBD2
j_call: TRBJ2-2
cdr3_length: 15
cdr3_nt: TGTGCCAGTAGTATTCGGCGGGGGGGCACCGGGGAGCTGTTTTTT
cdr3_aa: CASSIRRGGTGELFF

v_call: TRBV29-1
clone_size: -
d_call: TRBD1
j_call: TRBJ2-7
cdr3_length: 12
cdr3_nt: TGCAGCGTTGGGGACAGGGGTGGGGAGCAGTACTTC
cdr3_aa: CSVGDRGGEQYF